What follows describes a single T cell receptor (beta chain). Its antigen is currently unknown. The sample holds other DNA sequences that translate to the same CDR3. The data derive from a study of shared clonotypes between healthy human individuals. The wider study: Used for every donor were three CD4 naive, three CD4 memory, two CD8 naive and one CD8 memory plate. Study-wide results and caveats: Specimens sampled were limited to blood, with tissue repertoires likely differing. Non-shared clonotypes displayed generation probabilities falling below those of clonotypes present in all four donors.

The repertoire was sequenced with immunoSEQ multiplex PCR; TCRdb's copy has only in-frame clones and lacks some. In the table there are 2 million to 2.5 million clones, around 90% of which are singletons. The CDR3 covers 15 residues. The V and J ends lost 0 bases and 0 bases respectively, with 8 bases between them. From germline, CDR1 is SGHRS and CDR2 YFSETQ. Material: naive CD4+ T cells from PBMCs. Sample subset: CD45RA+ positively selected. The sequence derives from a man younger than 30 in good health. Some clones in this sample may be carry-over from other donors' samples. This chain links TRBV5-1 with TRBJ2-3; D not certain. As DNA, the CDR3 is TGCGCCAGCAGCTTGGCGGCATCGAGCACAGATACGCAGTATTTT. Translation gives CASSLAASSTDTQYF.